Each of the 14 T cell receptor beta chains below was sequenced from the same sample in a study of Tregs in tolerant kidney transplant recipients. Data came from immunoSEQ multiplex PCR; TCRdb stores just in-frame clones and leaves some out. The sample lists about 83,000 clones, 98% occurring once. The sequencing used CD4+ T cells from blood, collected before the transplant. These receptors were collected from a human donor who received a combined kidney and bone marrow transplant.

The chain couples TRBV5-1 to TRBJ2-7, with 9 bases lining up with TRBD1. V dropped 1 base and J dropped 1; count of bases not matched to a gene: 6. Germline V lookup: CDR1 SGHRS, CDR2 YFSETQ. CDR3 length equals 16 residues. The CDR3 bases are TGCGCCAGCAGCTTGTCACCCGGGACAGGGTCCTACGAGCAGTACTTC. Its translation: CASSLSPGTGSYEQYF.

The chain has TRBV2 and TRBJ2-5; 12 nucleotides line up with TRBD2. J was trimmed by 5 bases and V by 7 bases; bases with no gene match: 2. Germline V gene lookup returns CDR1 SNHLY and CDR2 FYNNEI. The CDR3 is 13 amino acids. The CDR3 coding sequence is TGTGCCAGCAAAGGGACTAGCGGGGAGACCCAGTACTTC. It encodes CASKGTSGETQYF.

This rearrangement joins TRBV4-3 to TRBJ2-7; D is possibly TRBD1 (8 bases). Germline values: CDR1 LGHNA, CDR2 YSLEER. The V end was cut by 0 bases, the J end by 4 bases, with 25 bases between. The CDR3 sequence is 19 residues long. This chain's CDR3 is CASSQDRHGDRGGVYEQYF. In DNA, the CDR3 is TGCGCCAGCAGCCAAGATCGTCACGGAGACAGGGGAGGGGTATACGAGCAGTACTTC.

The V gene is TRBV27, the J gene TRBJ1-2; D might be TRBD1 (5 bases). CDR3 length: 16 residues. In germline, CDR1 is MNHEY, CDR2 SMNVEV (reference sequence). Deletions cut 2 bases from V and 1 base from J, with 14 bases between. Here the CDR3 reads CASSLNRGGSNYGYTF. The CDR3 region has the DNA TGTGCCAGCAGTTTAAATCGTGGGGGGAGTAACTATGGCTACACCTTC.

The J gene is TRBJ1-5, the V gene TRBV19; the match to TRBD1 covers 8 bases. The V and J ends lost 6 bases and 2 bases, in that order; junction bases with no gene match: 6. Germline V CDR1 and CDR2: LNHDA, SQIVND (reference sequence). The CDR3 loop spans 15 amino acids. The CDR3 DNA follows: TGTGCCAGTAGGTCACAGGGGGGGGGCAATCAGCCCCAGCATTTT. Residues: CASRSQGGGNQPQHF.

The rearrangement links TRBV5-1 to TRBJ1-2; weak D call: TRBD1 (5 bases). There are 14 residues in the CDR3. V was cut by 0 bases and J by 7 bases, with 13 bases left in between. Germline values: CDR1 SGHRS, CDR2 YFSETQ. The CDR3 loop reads CASSLEQGAVGYTF. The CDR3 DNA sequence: TGCGCCAGCAGCTTGGAACAAGGGGCTGTTGGCTACACCTTC.

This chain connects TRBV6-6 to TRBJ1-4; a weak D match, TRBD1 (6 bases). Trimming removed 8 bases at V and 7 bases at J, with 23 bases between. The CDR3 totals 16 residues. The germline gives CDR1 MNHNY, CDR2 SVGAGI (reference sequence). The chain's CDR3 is CASRTGKVGQGEKLFF. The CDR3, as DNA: TGTGCCAGCCGCACAGGGAAGGTTGGGCAAGGTGAAAAACTGTTTTTT.

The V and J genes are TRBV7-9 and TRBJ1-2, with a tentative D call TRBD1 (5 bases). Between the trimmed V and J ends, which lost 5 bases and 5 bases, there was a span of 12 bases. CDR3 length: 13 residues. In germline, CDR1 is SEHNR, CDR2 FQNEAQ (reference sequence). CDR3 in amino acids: CASSPDRLYGYTF. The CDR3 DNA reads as TGTGCCAGCAGCCCCGACAGATTATATGGCTACACCTTC.

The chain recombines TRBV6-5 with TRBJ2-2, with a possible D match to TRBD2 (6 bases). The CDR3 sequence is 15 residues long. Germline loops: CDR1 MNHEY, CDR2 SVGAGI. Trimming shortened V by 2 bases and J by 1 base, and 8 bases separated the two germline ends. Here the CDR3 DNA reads TGTGCCAGCAGTTACAGTAGCGGGAACACCGGGGAGCTGTTTTTT. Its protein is CASSYSSGNTGELFF.

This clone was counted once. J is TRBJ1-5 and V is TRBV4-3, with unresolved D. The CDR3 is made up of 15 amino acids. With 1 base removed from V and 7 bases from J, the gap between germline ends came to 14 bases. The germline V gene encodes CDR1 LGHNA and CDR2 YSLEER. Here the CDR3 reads CASSQGTPPRQPQHF. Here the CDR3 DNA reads TGCGCCAGCAGCCAAGGTACCCCCCCCAGGCAGCCCCAGCATTTT.

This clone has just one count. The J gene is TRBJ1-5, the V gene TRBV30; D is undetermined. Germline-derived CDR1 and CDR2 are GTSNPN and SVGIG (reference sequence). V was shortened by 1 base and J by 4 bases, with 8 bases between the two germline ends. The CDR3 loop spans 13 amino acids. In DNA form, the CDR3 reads TGTGCCTGGAGTGAGACAAATAATCAGCCCCAGCATTTT. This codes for CAWSETNNQPQHF.

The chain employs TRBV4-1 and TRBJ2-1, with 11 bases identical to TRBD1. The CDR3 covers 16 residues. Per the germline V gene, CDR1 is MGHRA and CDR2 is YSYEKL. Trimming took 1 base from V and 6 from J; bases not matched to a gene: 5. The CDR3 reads CASSQVDRGHGNEQFF. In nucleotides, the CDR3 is TGCGCCAGCAGCCAAGTGGACAGGGGGCACGGCAATGAGCAGTTCTTC.

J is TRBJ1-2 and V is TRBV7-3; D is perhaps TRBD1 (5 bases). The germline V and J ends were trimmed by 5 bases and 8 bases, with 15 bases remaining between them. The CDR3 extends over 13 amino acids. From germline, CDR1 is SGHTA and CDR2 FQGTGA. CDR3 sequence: CASSAGQGLGYTF. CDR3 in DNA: TGTGCCAGCAGCGCCGGGCAGGGTTTAGGCTACACCTTC.

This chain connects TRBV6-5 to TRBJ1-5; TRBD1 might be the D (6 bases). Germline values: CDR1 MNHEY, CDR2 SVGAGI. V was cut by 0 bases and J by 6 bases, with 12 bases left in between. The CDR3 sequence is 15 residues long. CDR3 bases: TGTGCCAGCAGTTACTCGCTGGGGGCTGGTCAGCCCCAGCATTTT. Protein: CASSYSLGAGQPQHF.